The next 17 T cell receptor beta chains were all read from a single sample in a study of cytomegalovirus exposure and HLA in healthy donors. This PCR relied on a set of 60 Vbeta primers and 13 Jbeta primers. The data were produced by immunoSEQ multiplex PCR, yet TCRdb's version contains in-frame clones alone and is incomplete. Of over 80,000 clones in the sample, over 70% were seen once. The sequenced sample consisted of PBMCs. Receptors were obtained from a man between 40 and 49 years old in good health and CMV-seronegative.

The chain joins TRBV5-1 to TRBJ1-1; 7 bases agree with TRBD1. Germline loops: CDR1 SGHRS, CDR2 YFSETQ. CDR3 length: 14 amino acids. V shed 3 bases, J shed 2 bases, and the junction held 4 bases outside the gene matches. The CDR3 bases are TGCGCCAGCAGCTACAGGGGCGGTAACACTGAAGCTTTCTTT. This encodes CASSYRGGNTEAFF.

This clone was observed a few times. This rearrangement joins TRBV30 to TRBJ2-7, with TRBD2 as a possible D gene (7 bases). The CDR3 length is 15 residues. Trimming left V 3 bases short and J 0 bases short, with 15 bases between. The V gene's germline CDR1 is GTSNPN and CDR2 SVGIG (reference sequence). CDR3 region: CAWRRGGGYSYEQYF. CDR3 nucleotide sequence: TGTGCCTGGAGGAGGGGAGGGGGGTACTCCTACGAGCAGTACTTC.

J is TRBJ1-1 and V is TRBV6-1; the D gene is possibly TRBD1 (5 bases). V gave up 4 bases and J gave up 6 bases, with 12 bases separating them. This CDR3 comprises 13 residues. Germline V gene data show CDR1 as MNHNS and CDR2 as SASEGT. This CDR3 reads CASSVGTYPEAFF. CDR3 DNA: TGTGCCAGCAGTGTAGGGACTTACCCTGAAGCTTTCTTT.

The chain recombines TRBV7-9 with TRBJ1-6; 7 nucleotides line up with TRBD1. CDR3 length: 14 residues. V dropped 7 bases and J dropped 6; count of bases not matched to a gene: 6. Germline loops: CDR1 SEHNR, CDR2 FQNEAQ (reference sequence). The CDR3 spells CASTRNRGNSPLHF. DNA for the CDR3: TGTGCCAGCACCCGAAACAGGGGTAATTCACCCCTCCACTTT.

The chain is built from TRBV5-1 and TRBJ2-7; 7 nucleotides align to TRBD1. J gave up 7 bases and V 2 bases, and 9 bases lay outside the gene matches. The CDR3 has 14 residues. Germline lookup yields CDR1 SGHRS and CDR2 YFSETQ. CDR3 sequence: CASSFDRAPREQYF. The CDR3 DNA follows: TGCGCCAGCAGCTTTGACAGGGCGCCGCGGGAGCAGTACTTC.

This clone is deemed medium-sized. This sequence joins TRBV30 and TRBJ2-7, with 8 bases that match TRBD1. Per germline, CDR1 GTSNPN and CDR2 SVGIG (reference sequence). V lost 5 bases to trimming and J lost 4 bases; unmatched junction nucleotides: 7. The CDR3 has 13 residues. CDR3 DNA sequence: TGTGCCTGGGGGGGACAGGATTCATACGAGCAGTACTTC. Its translation is CAWGGQDSYEQYF.

J is TRBJ2-5 and V is TRBV28; D uncertain. The CDR3 runs to 10 residues. Trimming took off 9 bases at V and 2 bases at J, with 4 bases between the two ends. CDR1 is MDHEN, CDR2 SYDVKM, per germline. CDR3 nucleotide sequence: TGTGCCAGTTCACAAGAGACCCAGTACTTC. This codes for CASSQETQYF.

This clone was recorded a few times. This rearrangement joins TRBV4-2 to TRBJ2-1, with D tentatively TRBD1 (5 bases). Germline values: CDR1 LGHNA, CDR2 YNFKEQ. Deletions cut 0 bases from V and 10 bases from J, with 10 bases between. This CDR3 comprises 13 residues. DNA for the CDR3: TGTGCCAGCAGCCAAGATTTTGACAGAGAGCAGTTCTTC. Translating gives CASSQDFDREQFF.

The count of this clone is one. This rearrangement joins TRBV7-3 to TRBJ1-6, with a weak D call TRBD1 (5 bases). The CDR3 spans 15 residues. V shed 1 base and J shed 10 bases, with 14 bases lying between them. Germline V gene sequence: CDR1 SGHTA, CDR2 FQGTGA. The CDR3 coding sequence is TGTGCCAGCAGCTTAATCGGGCCAGGGTTCTCACCCCTCCACTTT. Translating it yields CASSLIGPGFSPLHF.

V is TRBV7-9 and J is TRBJ1-1; no clear D. The CDR3 sequence is 15 residues long. Germline loops: CDR1 SEHNR, CDR2 FQNEAQ (reference sequence). The V end was cut by 0 bases, the J end by 10 bases, with 18 bases between. The CDR3 sequence: CASSLAEVLPISAFF. CDR3 bases: TGTGCCAGCAGCTTAGCGGAGGTACTACCGATATCAGCTTTCTTT.

This clone was found a few times. The chain links TRBV28 to TRBJ2-1; 11 bases agree with TRBD2. The J segment lost 12 bases and the V segment lost 3 bases, leaving 7 bases of the junction unmatched. The CDR3 contains 14 residues. Germline V gives CDR1 MDHEN, CDR2 SYDVKM. This CDR3 reads CASSFGLAGGGQFF. CDR3 nucleotide sequence: TGTGCCAGCAGTTTTGGGCTAGCGGGGGGTGGGCAGTTCTTC.

V and J are TRBV6-5 and TRBJ1-2; D perhaps matches TRBD1 (5 bases). Germline CDR1 MNHEY, CDR2 SVGAGI. With 2 bases removed from V and 4 bases from J, the gap between germline ends came to 11 bases. The CDR3 spans 14 residues. The CDR3 sequence: CASSYGRVGYGYTF. CDR3 nucleotide sequence: TGTGCCAGCAGTTACGGCAGGGTGGGCTATGGCTACACCTTC.

The rearrangement uses TRBV10-3 and TRBJ2-7; TRBD1 might be the D (5 bases). CDR3 length: 10 residues. Trimming cost V 6 bases and J 7 bases, with 7 bases left between them. Germline V lookup: CDR1 ENHRY, CDR2 SYGVKD. CDR3 bases: TGTGCCATCAGGGACAAGGAGCAGTACTTC. Its protein is CAIRDKEQYF.

The rearrangement uses TRBV18 and TRBJ2-7; tentatively, D is TRBD1 (6 bases). The ends were cut back, 6 bases at V and 7 bases at J, with 16 bases in the middle. Germline assignment: CDR1 KGHSH and CDR2 LQKENI. This CDR3 is 13 amino acids long. The DNA of the CDR3 is TGTGCCAGCTCCCTAGACAGGTCTGGGGAGCAGTACTTC. It yields the protein CASSLDRSGEQYF.

The V gene is TRBV29-1, the J gene TRBJ2-7; a weak D match, TRBD1 (7 bases). CDR3 length: 14 amino acids. Germline lookup yields CDR1 SQVTM and CDR2 ANQGSEA. V lost 2 bases and J lost 7, with 18 bases in between. The CDR3 is CSVERRDRGCEQYF. As DNA, the CDR3 is TGCAGCGTTGAAAGGCGGGACAGAGGGTGTGAGCAGTACTTC.

The rearrangement joins TRBV9 to TRBJ2-2; a possible D gene is TRBD2 (5 bases). Germline V lookup: CDR1 SGDLS, CDR2 YYNGEE. Trimming took 3 bases from V and 5 from J, leaving 14 bases between them. This CDR3 has 15 amino acids. CDR3 nucleotide sequence: TGTGCCAGCAGCGGAGGGATACCGGTAACCGGGGAGCTGTTTTTT. This codes for CASSGGIPVTGELFF. Looking up the rest from reference TRBV9 and TRBJ2-2 gives the full variable domain: DSGVTQTPKHLITATGQRVTLRCSPRSGDLSVYWYQQSLDQGLQFLIQYYNGEERAKGNILERFSAQQFPDLHSELNLSSLELGDSALYFCASSGGIPVTGELFFGEGSRLTVL.

Here the CDR3 reads CASTLGVNTEAFF. In nucleotides, the CDR3 is TGTGCCAGCACCTTGGGAGTGAACACTGAAGCTTTCTTT. The V call is TRBV27, the J call TRBJ1-1; no reliable D call. The CDR3 consists of 13 residues. The V gene lost 7 bases and the J gene lost 0 bases, with 9 bases spanning the gap. CDR1 is MNHEY and CDR2 is SMNVEV in the germline V gene (reference sequence).